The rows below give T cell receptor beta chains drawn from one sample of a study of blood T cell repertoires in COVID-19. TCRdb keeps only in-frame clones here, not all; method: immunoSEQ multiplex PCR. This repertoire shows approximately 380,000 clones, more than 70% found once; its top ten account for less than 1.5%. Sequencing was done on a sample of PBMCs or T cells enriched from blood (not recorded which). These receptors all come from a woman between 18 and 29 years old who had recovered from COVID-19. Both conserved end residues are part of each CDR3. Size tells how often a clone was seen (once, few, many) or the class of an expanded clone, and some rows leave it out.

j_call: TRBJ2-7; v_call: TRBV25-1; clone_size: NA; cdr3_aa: CASSGRTGGPYEQYF
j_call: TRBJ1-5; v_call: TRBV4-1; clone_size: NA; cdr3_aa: CASSQGGYQPQHF
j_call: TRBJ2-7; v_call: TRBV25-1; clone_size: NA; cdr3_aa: CATRTGNYEQYF
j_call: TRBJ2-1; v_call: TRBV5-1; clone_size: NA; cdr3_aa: CASSYFKGAFYGEQFF
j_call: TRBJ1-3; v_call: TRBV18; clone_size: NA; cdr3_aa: CASSPGSGSGNTIYF
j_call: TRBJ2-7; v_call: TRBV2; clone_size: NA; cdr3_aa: CASSELAGSSYEQYF
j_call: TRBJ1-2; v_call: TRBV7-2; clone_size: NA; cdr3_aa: CASSPEGRGTYGYTF
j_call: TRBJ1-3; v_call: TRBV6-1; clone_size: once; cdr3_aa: CASSEGRKLSGNTIYF
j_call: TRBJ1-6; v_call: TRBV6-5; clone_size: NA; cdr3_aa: CASSYSRGPSPLHF
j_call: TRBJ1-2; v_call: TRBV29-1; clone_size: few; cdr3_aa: CSVYRDGYTF
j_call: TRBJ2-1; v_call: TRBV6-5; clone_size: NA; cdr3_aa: CASSYSRGENEQFF
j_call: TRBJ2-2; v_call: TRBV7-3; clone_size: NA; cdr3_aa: CASSLTLHGELFF
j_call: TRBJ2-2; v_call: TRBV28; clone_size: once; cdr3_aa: CASSPGGGEGTGELFF
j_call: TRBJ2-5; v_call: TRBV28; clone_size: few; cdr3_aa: CASSFFSGGETQYF
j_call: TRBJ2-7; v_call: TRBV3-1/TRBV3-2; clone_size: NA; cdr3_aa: CASSQGQGSSYEQYF
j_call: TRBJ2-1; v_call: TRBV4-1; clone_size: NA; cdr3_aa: CASSQVLDSSSYNEQFF
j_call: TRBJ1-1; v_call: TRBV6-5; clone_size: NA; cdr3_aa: CASSYYRGTEAFF
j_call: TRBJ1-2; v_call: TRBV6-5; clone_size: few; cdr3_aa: CASREGQDFYGYTF
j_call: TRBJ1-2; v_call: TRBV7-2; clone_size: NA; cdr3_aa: CASSLGTGNYGYTF
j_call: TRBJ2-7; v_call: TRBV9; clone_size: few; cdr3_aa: CASSPDGDRSDEQYF
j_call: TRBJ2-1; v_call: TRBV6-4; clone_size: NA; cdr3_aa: CASSEGQGLYNEQFF
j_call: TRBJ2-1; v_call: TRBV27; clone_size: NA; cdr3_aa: CASSFRQGGNEQFF
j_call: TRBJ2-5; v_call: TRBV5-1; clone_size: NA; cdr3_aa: CASSLQGFQETQYF
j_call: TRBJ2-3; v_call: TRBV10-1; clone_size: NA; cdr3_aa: CASSPGGSTDTQYF
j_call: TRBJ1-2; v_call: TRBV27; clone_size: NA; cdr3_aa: CASSPRDWDYGYTF
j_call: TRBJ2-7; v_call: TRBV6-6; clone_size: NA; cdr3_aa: CASISAASYEQYF
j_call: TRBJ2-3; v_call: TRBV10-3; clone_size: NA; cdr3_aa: CAISESVQAGNTQYF
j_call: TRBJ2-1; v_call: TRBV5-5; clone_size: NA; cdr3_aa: CASSLGGLAEQFF
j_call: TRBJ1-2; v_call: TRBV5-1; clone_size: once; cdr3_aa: CASSAGKGGFYGYTF
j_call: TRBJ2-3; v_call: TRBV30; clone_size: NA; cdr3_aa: CAWKRLAGGRDTQYF
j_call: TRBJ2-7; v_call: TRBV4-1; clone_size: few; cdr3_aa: CASSPPSYEQYF
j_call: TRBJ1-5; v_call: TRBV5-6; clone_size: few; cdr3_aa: CASSGKNQPQHF
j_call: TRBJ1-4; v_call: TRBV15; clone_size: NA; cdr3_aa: CATSSSHSYNEKLFF
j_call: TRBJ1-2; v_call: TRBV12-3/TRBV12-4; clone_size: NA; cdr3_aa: CASSHQTGGYTF
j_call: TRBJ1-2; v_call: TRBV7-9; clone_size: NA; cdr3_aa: CASSSGAYGYTF